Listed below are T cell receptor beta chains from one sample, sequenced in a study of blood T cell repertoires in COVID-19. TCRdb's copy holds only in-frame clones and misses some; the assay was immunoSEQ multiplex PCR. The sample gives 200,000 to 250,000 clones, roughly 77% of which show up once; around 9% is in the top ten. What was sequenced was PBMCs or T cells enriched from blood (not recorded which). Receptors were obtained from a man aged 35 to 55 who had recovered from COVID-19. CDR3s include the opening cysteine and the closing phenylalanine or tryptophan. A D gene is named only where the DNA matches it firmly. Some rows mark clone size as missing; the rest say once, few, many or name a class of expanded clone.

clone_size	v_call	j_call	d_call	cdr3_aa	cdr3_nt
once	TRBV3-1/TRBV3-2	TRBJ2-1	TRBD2	CASRGLAGDHNEQFF	TGTGCCAGCCGCGGACTAGCGGGAGATCACAATGAGCAGTTCTTC
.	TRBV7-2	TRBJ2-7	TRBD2	CASSSPASGSAYEQYF	TGTGCCAGCAGCTCCCCCGCTAGCGGGTCAGCCTACGAGCAGTACTTC
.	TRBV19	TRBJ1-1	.	CASIKEANTEAFF	TGTGCCAGTATTAAAGAGGCGAACACTGAAGCTTTCTTT
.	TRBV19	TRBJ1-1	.	CASSIDRVTEAFF	TGTGCCAGTAGTATAGACAGGGTAACTGAAGCTTTCTTT
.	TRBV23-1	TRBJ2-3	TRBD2	CASSQSRESLFGDGSTDTQYF	TGCGCCAGCAGTCAATCGCGGGAGTCCCTCTTTGGAGACGGAAGCACAGATACGCAGTATTTT
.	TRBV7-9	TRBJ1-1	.	CASSLNALRVGAFF	TGTGCCAGCAGCTTAAATGCCCTCAGGGTAGGAGCTTTCTTT
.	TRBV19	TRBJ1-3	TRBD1	CASRTRTGGNTIYF	TGTGCCAGTCGAACGCGGACAGGGGGAAACACCATATATTTT
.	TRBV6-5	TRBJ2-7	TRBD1	CASSYAGQGKYEQYF	TGTGCCAGCAGTTACGCTGGACAGGGGAAATACGAGCAGTACTTC
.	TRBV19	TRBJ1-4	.	CASSYRGGNEKLFF	TGTGCCAGTAGTTATCGGGGTGGGAATGAAAAACTGTTTTTT
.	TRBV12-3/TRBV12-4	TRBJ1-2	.	CASSLYRAVSYTF	TGTGCCAGCAGTTTATACAGGGCGGTGAGCTACACCTTC
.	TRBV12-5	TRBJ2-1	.	CASGRRGNEQFF	TGTGCTAGTGGTCGACGGGGCAATGAGCAGTTCTTC
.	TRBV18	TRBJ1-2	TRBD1	CASSSQGTGYNYGYTF	TGTGCCAGCTCATCACAGGGGACAGGCTATAACTATGGCTACACCTTC
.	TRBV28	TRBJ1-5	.	CASSFVGAFNQPQHF	TGTGCCAGCAGTTTCGTTGGGGCTTTCAATCAGCCCCAGCATTTT
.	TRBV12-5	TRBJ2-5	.	CASGPQNQETQYF	TGTGCTAGTGGTCCTCAGAACCAAGAGACCCAGTACTTC
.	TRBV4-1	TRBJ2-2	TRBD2	CASSHSYLAGGLINTGELFF	TGCGCCAGCAGCCATTCCTACCTAGCGGGGGGACTCATTAACACCGGGGAGCTGTTTTTT
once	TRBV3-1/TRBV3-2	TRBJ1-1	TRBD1	CASSQALGTGNRAFF	TGTGCCAGCAGCCAAGCCCTTGGGACAGGGAATCGAGCTTTCTTT
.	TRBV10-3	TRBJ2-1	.	CAIRQYNEQFF	TGTGCCATCCGACAATACAATGAGCAGTTCTTC
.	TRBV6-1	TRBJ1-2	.	CASSEGGQRSNYGYTF	TGTGCCAGCAGTGAAGGAGGTCAGCGAAGTAACTATGGCTACACCTTC
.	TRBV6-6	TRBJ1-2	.	CASSQTEYNYGYTF	TGTGCCAGCAGTCAGACAGAGTATAACTATGGCTACACCTTC
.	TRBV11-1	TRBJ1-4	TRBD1	CASSPLRQGGKEKLFF	TGTGCCAGCAGCCCACTACGACAGGGCGGAAAAGAAAAACTGTTTTTT
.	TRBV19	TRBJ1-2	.	CASSIGVGSTSYGYTF	TGTGCCAGTAGTATCGGGGTAGGGAGCACATCCTATGGCTACACCTTC
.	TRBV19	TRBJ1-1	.	CASSIPGGPRTEAFF	TGTGCCAGTAGTATTCCCGGGGGGCCGAGGACTGAAGCTTTCTTT
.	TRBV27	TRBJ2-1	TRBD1	CASSRSGTGGLLNEQFF	TGTGCCAGCAGTAGGTCCGGGACAGGGGGTCTTCTCAATGAGCAGTTCTTC
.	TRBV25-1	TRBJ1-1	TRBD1	CASSAGTGGTEAFF	TGTGCCAGCAGTGCCGGGACAGGGGGGACTGAAGCTTTCTTT
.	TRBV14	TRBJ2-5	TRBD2	CASSQYLRGVGGTQYF	TGTGCCAGCAGCCAGTACTTGCGGGGGGTAGGCGGGACCCAGTACTTC
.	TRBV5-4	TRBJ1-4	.	CASSRPSRGRTGMGEKLFF	TGTGCCAGCAGCCGACCCTCGCGGGGGAGAACGGGCATGGGTGAAAAACTGTTTTTT
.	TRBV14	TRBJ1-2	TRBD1	CASSQGTGRGGYTF	TGTGCCAGCAGCCAAGGGACAGGGCGAGGTGGCTACACCTTC
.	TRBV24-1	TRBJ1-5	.	CATSDLGLSSNQPQHF	TGTGCCACCAGTGATTTGGGACTGTCTAGCAATCAGCCCCAGCATTTT
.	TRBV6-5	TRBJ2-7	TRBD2	CASSQLAGYEQYF	TGTGCCAGCAGTCAACTAGCGGGCTACGAGCAGTACTTC